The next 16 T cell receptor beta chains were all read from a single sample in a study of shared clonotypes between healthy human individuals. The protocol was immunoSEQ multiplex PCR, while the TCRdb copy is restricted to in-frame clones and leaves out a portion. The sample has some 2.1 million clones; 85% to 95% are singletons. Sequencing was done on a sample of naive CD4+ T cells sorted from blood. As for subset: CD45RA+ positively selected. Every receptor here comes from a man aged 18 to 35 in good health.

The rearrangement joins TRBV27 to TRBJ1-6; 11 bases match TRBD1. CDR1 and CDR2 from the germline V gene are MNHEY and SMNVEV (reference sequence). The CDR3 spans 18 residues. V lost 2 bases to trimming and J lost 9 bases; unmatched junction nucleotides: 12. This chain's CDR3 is CASSLSRQGTGGSSPLHF. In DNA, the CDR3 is TGTGCCAGCAGTTTAAGCAGACAGGGGACAGGGGGAAGTTCACCCCTCCACTTT.

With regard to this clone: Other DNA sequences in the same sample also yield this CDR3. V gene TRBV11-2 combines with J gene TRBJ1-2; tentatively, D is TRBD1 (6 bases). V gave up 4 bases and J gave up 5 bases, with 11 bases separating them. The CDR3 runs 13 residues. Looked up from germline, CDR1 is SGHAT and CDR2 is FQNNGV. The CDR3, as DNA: TGTGCCAGCAGCTCAACAGGGCCGTATGGCTACACCTTC. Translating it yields CASSSTGPYGYTF. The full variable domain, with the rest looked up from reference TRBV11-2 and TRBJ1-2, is EAGVAQSPRYKIIEKRQSVAFWCNPISGHATLYWYQQILGQGPKLLIQFQNNGVVDDSQLPKDRFSAERLKGVDSTLKIQPAKLEDSAVYLCASSSTGPYGYTFGSGTRLTVV.

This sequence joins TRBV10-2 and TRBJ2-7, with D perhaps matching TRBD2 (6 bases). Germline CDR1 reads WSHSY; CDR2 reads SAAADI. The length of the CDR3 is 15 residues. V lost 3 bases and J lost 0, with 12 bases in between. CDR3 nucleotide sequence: TGCGCCAGCAGTGATAGGGGCGGGGTCTCCTACGAGCAGTACTTC. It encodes CASSDRGGVSYEQYF.

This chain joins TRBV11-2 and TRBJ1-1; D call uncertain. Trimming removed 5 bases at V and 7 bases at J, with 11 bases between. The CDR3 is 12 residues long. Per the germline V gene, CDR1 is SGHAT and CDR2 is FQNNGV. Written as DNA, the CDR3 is TGTGCCAGCAGCCCCGGTCCGGGTGAAGCTTTCTTT. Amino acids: CASSPGPGEAFF.

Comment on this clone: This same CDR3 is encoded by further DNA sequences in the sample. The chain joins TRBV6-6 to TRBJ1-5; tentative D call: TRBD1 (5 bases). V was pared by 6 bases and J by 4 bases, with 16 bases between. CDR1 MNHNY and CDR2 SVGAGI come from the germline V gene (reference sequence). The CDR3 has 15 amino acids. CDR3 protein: CASSRTGTANQPQHF. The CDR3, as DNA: TGTGCCAGCAGCCGAACCGGGACCGCGAATCAGCCCCAGCATTTT.

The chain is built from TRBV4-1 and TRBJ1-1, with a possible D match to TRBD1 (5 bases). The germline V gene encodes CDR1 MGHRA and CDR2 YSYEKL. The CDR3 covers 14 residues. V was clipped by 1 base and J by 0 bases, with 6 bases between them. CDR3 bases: TGCGCCAGCAGCCAAGTACAGGTGAACACTGAAGCTTTCTTT. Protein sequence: CASSQVQVNTEAFF.

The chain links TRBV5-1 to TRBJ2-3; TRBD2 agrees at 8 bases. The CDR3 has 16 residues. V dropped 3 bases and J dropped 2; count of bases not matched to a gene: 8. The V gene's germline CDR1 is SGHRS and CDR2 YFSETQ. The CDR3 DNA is TGCGCCAGCAGCTCAGGACTAGCAACCGCCACAGATACGCAGTATTTT. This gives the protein CASSSGLATATDTQYF.

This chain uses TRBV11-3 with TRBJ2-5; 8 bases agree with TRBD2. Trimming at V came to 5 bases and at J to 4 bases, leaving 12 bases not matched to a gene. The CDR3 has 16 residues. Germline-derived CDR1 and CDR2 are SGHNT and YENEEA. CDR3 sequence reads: CASSADGTLAGETQYF. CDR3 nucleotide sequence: TGTGCCAGCAGCGCAGACGGGACCCTAGCGGGAGAGACCCAGTACTTC. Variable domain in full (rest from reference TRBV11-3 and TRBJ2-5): EAGVVQSPRYKIIEKKQPVAFWCNPISGHNTLYWYLQNLGQGPELLIRYENEEAVDDSQLPKDRFSAERLKGVDSTLKIQPAELGDSAVYLCASSADGTLAGETQYFGPGTRLLVL.

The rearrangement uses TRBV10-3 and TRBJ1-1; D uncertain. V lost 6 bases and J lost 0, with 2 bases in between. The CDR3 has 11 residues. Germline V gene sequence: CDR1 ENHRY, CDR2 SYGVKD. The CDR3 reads CAIRVNTEAFF. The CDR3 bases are TGTGCCATCAGGGTGAACACTGAAGCTTTCTTT.

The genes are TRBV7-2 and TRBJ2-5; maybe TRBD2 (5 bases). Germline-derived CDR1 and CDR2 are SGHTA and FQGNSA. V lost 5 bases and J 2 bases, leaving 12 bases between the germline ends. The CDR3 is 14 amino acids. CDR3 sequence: CASSLGLSQETQYF. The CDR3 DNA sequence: TGTGCCAGCAGCCTTGGACTGAGTCAAGAGACCCAGTACTTC.

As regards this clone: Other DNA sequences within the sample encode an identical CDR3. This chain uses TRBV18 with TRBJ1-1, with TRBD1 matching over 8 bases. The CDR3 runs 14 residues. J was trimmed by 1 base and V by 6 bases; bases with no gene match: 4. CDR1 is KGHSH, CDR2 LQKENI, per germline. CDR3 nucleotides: TGTGCCAGCTCCCCCGGACAGGGGAACACTGAAGCTTTCTTT. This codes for CASSPGQGNTEAFF.

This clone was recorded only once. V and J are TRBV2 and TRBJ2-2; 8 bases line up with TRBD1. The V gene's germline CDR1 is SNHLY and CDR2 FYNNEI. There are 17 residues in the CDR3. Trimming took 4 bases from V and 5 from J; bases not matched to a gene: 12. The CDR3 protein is CASSATQGASMTGELFF. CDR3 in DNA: TGTGCCAGCAGTGCGACCCAGGGGGCTTCGATGACCGGGGAGCTGTTTTTT. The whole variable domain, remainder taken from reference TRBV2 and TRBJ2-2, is EPEVTQTPSHQVTQMGQEVILRCVPISNHLYFYWYRQILGQKVEFLVSFYNNEISEKSEIFDDQFSVERPDGSNFTLKIRSTKLEDSAMYFCASSATQGASMTGELFFGEGSRLTVL.

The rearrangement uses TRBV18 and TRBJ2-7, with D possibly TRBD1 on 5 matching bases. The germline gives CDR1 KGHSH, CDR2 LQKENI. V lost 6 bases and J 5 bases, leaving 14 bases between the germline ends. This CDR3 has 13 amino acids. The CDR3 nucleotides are TGTGCCAGCTCCCCATCGGAAGGGGACGAGCAGTACTTC. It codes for CASSPSEGDEQYF. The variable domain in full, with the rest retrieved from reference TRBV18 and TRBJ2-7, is NAGVMQNPRHLVRRRGQEARLRCSPMKGHSHVYWYRQLPEEGLKFMVYLQKENIIDESGMPKERFSAEFPKEGPSILRIQQVVRGDSAAYFCASSPSEGDEQYFGPGTRLTVT.

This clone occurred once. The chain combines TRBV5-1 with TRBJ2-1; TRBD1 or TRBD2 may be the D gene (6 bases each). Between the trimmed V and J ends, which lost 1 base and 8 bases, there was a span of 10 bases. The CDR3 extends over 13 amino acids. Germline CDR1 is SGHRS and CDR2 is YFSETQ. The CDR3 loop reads CASSLNRDYEQFF. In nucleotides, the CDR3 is TGCGCCAGCAGCTTGAACAGGGACTATGAGCAGTTCTTC.

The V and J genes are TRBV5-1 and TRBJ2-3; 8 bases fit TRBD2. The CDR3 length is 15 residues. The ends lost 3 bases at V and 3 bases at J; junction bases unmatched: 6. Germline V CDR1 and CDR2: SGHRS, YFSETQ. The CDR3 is CASSSGGAGTDTQYF. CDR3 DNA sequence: TGCGCCAGCAGCTCCGGGGGGGCCGGGACAGATACGCAGTATTTT.

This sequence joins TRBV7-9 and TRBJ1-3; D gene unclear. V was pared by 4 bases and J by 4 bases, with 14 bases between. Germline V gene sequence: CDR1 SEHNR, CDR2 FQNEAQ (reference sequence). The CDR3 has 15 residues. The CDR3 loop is CASSSYRTLGNTIYF. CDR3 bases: TGTGCCAGCAGCTCCTACCGGACGTTGGGAAACACCATATATTTT.